The TCR beta chain under discussion was sequenced for a study of neurological immune-mediated disorders. Study observations and caveats: Patients with HTLV-1-associated myelopathy showed the most TCR clonal expansion. Those with multiple sclerosis showed the least, falling below healthy controls.

This clonotype was counted a few times. Its antigen is unidentified. No DNA is shown, since the ends of the CDR3 on it are uncertain; the CDR3 is the one TCRdb lists. The unsorted libraries were generated from a total of 2 million PBMCs, which had been stored in RNAlater at -80 C. The making of cDNA relied on 5'RACE with 10-nucleotide random UMIs. Sequencing runs each generated in excess of 200 million TCR-beta sequences derived from 15-18 subjects. TCRdb fed the 5' RACE reads into MiXCR, producing one record per CDR3 protein. The sample lists about 36,000 distinct CDR3 sequences, over 9% seen once, with approximately 6.3% in the top ten. A total of 20 residues make up the CDR3, ends included. CDR1 SGHRS and CDR2 YFSETQ come from the germline V gene.

The clonotype comes from a woman in her 30s with HTLV-1-associated myelopathy (HAM/TSP). The specimen sequenced was PBMCs. The J gene is TRBJ2-3, the V gene TRBV5-1; whether TRBD1, the table's D call, matches the DNA was not checked. The CDR3 loop reads CASSFYICSARGPAFDTQYF.